This TCR beta chain was observed in a study of T cell changes during pregnancy in multiple sclerosis. Some clones are missing from TCRdb's copy, which holds only in-frame ones; the method was immunoSEQ multiplex PCR. Of about 32,000 clones in the sample, approximately 89% were seen once. The receptor comes from a female donor with multiple sclerosis, enrolled in a pregnancy study. The specimen was CD8+ T cells from peripheral blood mononuclear cells, collected in the first trimester of pregnancy.

This chain's CDR3 is CASSGAEGADEQYF. CDR3 bases: TGTGCCAGCAGCGGCGCAGAGGGAGCTGACGAGCAGTACTTC. The chain has TRBV9 and TRBJ2-7; perhaps TRBD2 as D (5 bases). This CDR3 spans 14 amino acids. Germline V gives CDR1 SGDLS, CDR2 YYNGEE. Between the trimmed V and J ends, which lost 3 bases and 5 bases, there was a span of 15 bases.